The entry below gives a single T cell receptor beta chain sequence along with its context. Its matching antigen is unknown. This entry comes from a study of cytomegalovirus exposure and HLA in healthy donors. Across the study: Researchers previously reported finding fewer than 120 million unique TCR beta sequences from around 200 million T cells.

Germline V gives CDR1 SGHVS, CDR2 FNYEAQ. Trimming shortened V by 8 bases and J by 6 bases, and 10 bases separated the two germline ends. The CDR3 length is 12 residues. Study-wide points: Analyzed later, association rates of TCRs varied across HLA loci, with DRB1 most and HLA-C fewest. Among CMV-associated TCR beta chains, most appeared HLA-restricted in a later analysis. Researchers left out some V segments, among them TRBV6-2 and TRBV6-3, as indistinguishable.

PCR was performed using 60 Vbeta and 13 Jbeta primers. The assay was immunoSEQ multiplex PCR, and TCRdb's table has in-frame clones only and misses some. The sample yields over 100,000 clones, roughly 89% seen once. The sample taken for sequencing was PBMCs. The source is a woman under 40 in good health and CMV-seronegative. The J gene is TRBJ2-2, the V gene TRBV7-6; no clear D. CDR3 sequence: CASSPAAGELFF. CDR3 coding DNA: TGTGCCAGCTCCCCTGCAGCCGGGGAGCTGTTTTTT. Based on the CDR3 plus reference TRBV7-6 and TRBJ2-2, the full variable domain is GAGVSQSPRYKVTKRGQDVALRCDPISGHVSLYWYRQALGQGPEFLTYFNYEAQQDKSGLPNDRFSAERPEGSISTLTIQRTEQRDSAMYRCASSPAAGELFFGEGSRLTVL.